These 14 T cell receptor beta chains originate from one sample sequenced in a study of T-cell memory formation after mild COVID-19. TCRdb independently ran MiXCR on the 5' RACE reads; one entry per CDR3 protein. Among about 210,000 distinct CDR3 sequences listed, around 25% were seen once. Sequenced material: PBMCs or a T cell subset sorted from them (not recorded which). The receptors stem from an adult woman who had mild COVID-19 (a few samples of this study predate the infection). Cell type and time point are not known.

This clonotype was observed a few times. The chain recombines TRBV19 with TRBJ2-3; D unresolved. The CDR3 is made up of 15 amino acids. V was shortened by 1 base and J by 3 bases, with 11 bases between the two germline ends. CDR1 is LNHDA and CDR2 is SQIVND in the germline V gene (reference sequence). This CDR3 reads CASSIGQGFTDTQYF. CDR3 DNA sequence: TGTGCCAGTAGTATAGGGCAAGGTTTTACAGATACGCAGTATTTT. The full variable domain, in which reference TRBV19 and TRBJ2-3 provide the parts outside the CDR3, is DGGITQSPKYLFRKEGQNVTLSCEQNLNHDAMYWYRQDPGQGLRLIYYSQIVNDFQKGDIAEGYSVSREKKESFPLTVTSAQKNPTAFYLCASSIGQGFTDTQYFGPGTRLTVL.

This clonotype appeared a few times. The CDR3 bases are TGTGCCAGCAGCTTAGGGGACAGGGTTAGCGGGAGCTCCTACAATGAGCAGTTCTTC. This codes for CASSLGDRVSGSSYNEQFF. The chain uses TRBV7-8 and TRBJ2-1; TRBD1 or TRBD2 may be the D gene (9 bases each). Germline assignment: CDR1 SGHVS and CDR2 FQNEAQ. The CDR3 runs to 19 residues. Trimming took off 1 base at V and 0 bases at J, with 19 bases between the two ends.

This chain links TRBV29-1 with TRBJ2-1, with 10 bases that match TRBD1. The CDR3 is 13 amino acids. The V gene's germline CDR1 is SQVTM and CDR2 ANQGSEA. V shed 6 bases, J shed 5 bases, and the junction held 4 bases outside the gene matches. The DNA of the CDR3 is TGCAGCGTGGGACAGGGGTTTGACAATGAGCAGTTCTTC. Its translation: CSVGQGFDNEQFF.

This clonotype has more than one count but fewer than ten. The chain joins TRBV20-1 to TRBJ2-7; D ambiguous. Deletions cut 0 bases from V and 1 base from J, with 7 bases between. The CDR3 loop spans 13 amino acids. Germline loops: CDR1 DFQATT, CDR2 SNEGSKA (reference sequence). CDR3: CSARDAESYEQYF. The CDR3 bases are TGCAGTGCTAGAGACGCAGAGTCCTACGAGCAGTACTTC.

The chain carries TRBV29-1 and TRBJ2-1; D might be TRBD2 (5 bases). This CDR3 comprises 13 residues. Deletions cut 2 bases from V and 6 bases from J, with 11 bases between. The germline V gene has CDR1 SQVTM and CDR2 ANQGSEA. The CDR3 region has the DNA TGCAGCGTTGAATCCAGAGGAGGCAATGAGCAGTTCTTC. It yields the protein CSVESRGGNEQFF.

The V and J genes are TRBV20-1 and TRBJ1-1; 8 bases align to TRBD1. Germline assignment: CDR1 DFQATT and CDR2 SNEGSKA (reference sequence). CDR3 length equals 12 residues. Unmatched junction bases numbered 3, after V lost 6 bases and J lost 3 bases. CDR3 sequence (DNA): TGCAGTGCGGCGACAGGGGACACTGAAGCTTTCTTT. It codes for CSAATGDTEAFF.

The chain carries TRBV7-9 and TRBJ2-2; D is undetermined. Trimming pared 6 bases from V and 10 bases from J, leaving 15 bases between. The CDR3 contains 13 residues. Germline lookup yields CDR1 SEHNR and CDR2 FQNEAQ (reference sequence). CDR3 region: CASRPRRPSELFF. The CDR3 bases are TGTGCCAGCAGACCTAGGCGGCCGTCGGAGCTGTTTTTT.

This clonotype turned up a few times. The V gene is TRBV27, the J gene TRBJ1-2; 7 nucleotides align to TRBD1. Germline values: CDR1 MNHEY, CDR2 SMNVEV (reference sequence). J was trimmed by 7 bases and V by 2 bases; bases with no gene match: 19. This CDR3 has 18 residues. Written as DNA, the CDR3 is TGTGCCAGCAGTTTAAAAAGACCGGACAGGCGCCGAATGGGTGGCTACACCTTC. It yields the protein CASSLKRPDRRRMGGYTF.

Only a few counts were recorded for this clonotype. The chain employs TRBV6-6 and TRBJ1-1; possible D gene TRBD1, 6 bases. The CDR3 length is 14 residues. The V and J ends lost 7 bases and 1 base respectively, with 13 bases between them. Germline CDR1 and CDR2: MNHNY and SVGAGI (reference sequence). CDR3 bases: TGTGCCAGCACAGAGGAACAGGGGAACACTGAAGCTTTCTTT. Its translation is CASTEEQGNTEAFF.

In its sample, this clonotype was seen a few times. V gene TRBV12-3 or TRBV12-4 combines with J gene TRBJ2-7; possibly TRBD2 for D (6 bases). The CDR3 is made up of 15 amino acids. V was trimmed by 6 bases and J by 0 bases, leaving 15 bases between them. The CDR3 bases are TGTGCCAGCAGAAAAAACGCGGGGTCCTCCTACGAGCAGTACTTC. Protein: CASRKNAGSSYEQYF.

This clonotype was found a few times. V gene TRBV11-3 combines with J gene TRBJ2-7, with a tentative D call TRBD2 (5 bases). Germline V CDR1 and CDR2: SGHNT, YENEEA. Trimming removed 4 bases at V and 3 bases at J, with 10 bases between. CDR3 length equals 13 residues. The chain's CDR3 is CASSSRVDYEQYF. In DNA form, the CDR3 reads TGTGCCAGCAGCTCGAGGGTGGACTACGAGCAGTACTTC.

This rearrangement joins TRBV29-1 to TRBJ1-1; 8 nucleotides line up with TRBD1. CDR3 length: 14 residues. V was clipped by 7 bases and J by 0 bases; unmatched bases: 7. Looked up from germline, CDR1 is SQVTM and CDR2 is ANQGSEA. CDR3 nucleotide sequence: TGCAGCGCACTACCGGACAGGGTGAACACTGAAGCTTTCTTT. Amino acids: CSALPDRVNTEAFF.

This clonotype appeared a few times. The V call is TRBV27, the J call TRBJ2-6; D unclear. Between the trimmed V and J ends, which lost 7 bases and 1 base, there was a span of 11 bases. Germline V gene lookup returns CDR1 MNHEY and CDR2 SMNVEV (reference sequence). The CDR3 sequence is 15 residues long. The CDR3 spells CASKGSASGANVLTF. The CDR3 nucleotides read TGTGCCAGCAAAGGGTCGGCTTCTGGGGCCAACGTCCTGACTTTC.

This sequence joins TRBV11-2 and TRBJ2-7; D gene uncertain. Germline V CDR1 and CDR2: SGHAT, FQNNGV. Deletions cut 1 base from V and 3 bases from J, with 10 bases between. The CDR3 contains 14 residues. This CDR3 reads CASSLGPQRYEQYF. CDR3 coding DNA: TGTGCCAGCAGCTTAGGCCCTCAGCGCTACGAGCAGTACTTC. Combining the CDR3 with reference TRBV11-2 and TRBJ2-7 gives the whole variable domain EAGVAQSPRYKIIEKRQSVAFWCNPISGHATLYWYQQILGQGPKLLIQFQNNGVVDDSQLPKDRFSAERLKGVDSTLKIQPAKLEDSAVYLCASSLGPQRYEQYFGPGTRLTVT.